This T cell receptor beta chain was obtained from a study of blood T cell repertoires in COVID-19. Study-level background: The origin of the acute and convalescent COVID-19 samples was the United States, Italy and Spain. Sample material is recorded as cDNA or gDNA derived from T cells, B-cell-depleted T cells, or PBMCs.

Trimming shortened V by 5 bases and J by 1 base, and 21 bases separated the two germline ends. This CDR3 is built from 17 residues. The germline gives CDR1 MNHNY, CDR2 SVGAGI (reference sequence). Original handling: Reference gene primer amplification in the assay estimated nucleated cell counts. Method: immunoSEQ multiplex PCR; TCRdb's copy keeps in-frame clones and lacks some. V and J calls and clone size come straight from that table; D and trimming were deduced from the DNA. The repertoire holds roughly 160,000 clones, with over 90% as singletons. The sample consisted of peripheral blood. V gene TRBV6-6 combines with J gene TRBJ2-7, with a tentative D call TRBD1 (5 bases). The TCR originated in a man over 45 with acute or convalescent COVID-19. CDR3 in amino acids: CASSPPRARVKSYEQYF. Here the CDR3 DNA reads TGTGCCAGCAGTCCACCCAGGGCCAGGGTGAAGTCCTACGAGCAGTACTTC.